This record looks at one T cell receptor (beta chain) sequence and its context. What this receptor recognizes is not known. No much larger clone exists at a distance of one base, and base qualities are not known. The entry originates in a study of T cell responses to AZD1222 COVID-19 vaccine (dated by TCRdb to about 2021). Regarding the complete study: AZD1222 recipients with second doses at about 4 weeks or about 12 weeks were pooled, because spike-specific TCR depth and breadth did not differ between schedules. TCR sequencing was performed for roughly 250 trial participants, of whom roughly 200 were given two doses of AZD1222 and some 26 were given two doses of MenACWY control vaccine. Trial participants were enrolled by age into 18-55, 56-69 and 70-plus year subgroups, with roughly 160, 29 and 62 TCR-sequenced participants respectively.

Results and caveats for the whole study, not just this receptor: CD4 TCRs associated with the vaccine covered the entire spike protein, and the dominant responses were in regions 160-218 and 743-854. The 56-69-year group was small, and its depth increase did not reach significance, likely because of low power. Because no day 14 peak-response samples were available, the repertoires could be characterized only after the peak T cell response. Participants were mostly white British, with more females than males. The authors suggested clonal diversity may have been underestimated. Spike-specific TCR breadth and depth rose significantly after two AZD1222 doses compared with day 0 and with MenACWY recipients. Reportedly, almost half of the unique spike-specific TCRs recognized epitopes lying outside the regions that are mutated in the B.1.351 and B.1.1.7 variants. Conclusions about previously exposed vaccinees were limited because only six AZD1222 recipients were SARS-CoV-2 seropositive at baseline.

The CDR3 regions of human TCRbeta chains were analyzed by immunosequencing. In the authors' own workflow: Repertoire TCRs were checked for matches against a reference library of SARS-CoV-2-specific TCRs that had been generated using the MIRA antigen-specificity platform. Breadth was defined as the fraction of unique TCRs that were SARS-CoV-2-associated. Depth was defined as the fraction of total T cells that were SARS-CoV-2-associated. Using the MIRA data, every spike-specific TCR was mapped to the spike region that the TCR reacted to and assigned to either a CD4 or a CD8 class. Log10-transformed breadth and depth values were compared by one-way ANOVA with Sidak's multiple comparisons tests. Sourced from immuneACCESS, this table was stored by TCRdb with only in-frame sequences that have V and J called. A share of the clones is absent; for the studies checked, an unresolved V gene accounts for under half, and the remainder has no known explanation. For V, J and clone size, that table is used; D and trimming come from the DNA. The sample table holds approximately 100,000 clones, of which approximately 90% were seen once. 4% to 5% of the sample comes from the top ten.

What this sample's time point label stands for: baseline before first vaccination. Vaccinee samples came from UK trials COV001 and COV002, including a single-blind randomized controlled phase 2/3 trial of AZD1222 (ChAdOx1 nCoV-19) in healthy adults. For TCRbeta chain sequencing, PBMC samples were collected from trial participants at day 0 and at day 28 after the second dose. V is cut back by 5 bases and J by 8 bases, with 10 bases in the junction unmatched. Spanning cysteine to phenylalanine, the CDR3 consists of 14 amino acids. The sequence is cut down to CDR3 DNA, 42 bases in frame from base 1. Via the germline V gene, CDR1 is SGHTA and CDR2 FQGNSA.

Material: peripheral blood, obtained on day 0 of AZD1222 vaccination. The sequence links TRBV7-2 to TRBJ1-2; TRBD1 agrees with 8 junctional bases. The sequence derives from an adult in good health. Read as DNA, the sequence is TGTGCCAGCAGCCCAGGGGGCGCGAGTCTAGGCTACACCTTC. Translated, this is CASSPGGASLGYTF.